The 30 T cell receptor beta chains given below trace back to one sample, sequenced in a study of Graves' ophthalmopathy and Graves' hyperthyroidism. RNA transcripts yielded amplified TCR beta CDR3 regions. First-round RT-PCR with HTBI primers preceded a second-round multiplex PCR. TCRdb itself ran the multiplex PCR reads through MiXCR, one entry per CDR3 protein. The sample lists 150,000 to 200,000 distinct CDR3 sequences; approximately 40% were seen once. Sequenced material: peripheral blood. Every receptor here comes from a man aged 30-40 years with Graves' ophthalmopathy.

This clonotype has ten or more counts. V usage is TRBV28 and J usage is TRBJ1-2; the D gene is possibly TRBD1 (6 bases). The CDR3 contains 15 residues. With 6 bases removed from V and 4 bases from J, the gap between germline ends came to 18 bases. Germline loops: CDR1 MDHEN, CDR2 SYDVKM. The CDR3 loop is CASRSHPGTLYGYTF. The CDR3 bases are TGTGCCAGCAGATCTCATCCCGGGACACTCTATGGCTACACCTTC.

This clonotype has only a few counts. V usage is TRBV6-5 and J usage is TRBJ1-1; tentative D call: TRBD1 (6 bases). The CDR3 loop spans 15 amino acids. Germline lookup yields CDR1 MNHEY and CDR2 SVGAGI. Between the trimmed V and J ends, which lost 4 bases and 1 base, there was a span of 13 bases. The CDR3 DNA reads TGTGCCAGCAGTTCGAGAGGACAGACGAACACTGAAGCTTTCTTT. This sequence encodes CASSSRGQTNTEAFF.

CDR3: CASTEGLASEQYF. The CDR3 DNA reads TGTGCCAGCACCGAGGGGCTAGCAAGCGAGCAGTACTTC. This chain joins TRBV7-2 and TRBJ2-7; TRBD1 or TRBD2 may be the D gene (5 bases each). With 7 bases removed from V and 6 bases from J, the gap between germline ends came to 16 bases. Germline V gives CDR1 SGHTA, CDR2 FQGNSA. The CDR3 runs to 13 residues. The complete variable domain, with remaining parts taken from reference TRBV7-2 and TRBJ2-7, reads GAGVSQSPSNKVTEKGKDVELRCDPISGHTALYWYRQSLGQGLEFLIYFQGNSAPDKSGLPSDRFSAERTGGSVSTLTIQRTQQEDSAVYLCASTEGLASEQYFGPGTRLTVT.

This clonotype was found many times. The chain combines TRBV11-3 with TRBJ2-7; TRBD1 matches 9 bases. V lost 4 bases, J lost 3 bases, and 7 bases stayed unmatched. The germline gives CDR1 SGHNT, CDR2 YENEEA. CDR3 length equals 15 residues. DNA for the CDR3: TGTGCCAGCAGCTACTGGACAGGGGATGGCTACGAGCAGTACTTC. It yields the protein CASSYWTGDGYEQYF.

The CDR3 region has the DNA TGTGCCTGGACCCAGGACAGAACCTATGGCTACACCTTC. Protein sequence: CAWTQDRTYGYTF. The rearrangement links TRBV7-2 to TRBJ1-2; a weak D match, TRBD1 (6 bases). The CDR3 runs to 13 residues. Germline-derived CDR1 and CDR2 are SGHTA and FQGNSA. Trimming removed 11 bases at V and 4 bases at J, with 17 bases between.

The V call is TRBV7-9, the J call TRBJ2-5, with D perhaps TRBD1 (5 bases). This CDR3 region has 15 residues. V was pared by 2 bases and J by 5 bases, with 15 bases between. Germline-derived CDR1 and CDR2 are SEHNR and FQNEAQ (reference sequence). DNA for the CDR3: TGTGCCAGCAGCTTACCCGCGGCAGGGTTCGAGACCCAGTACTTC. Amino acids: CASSLPAAGFETQYF.

In its sample, this clonotype was seen many times. V usage is TRBV6-5 and J usage is TRBJ2-7; 11 nucleotides agree with TRBD1. The length of the CDR3 is 15 residues. Losses at the gene ends were 7 bases for V and 3 bases for J; bases not matched to a gene: 8. Looked up from germline, CDR1 is MNHEY and CDR2 is SVGAGI. This CDR3 is CASKTGQGDGYEQYF. The CDR3 DNA is TGTGCCAGCAAGACGGGACAGGGGGACGGCTACGAGCAGTACTTC.

V is TRBV6-1 and J is TRBJ1-2; D unresolved. Trimming shortened V by 6 bases and J by 2 bases, and 7 bases separated the two germline ends. The CDR3 is 12 residues long. Germline CDR1 MNHNS, CDR2 SASEGT. CDR3 region: CASSRPNYGYTF. The CDR3 DNA sequence: TGTGCCAGCAGCCGTCCAAACTATGGCTACACCTTC.

This clonotype was detected many times. The rearrangement links TRBV12-3 or TRBV12-4 to TRBJ1-1; 7 bases match TRBD1. The V gene end was trimmed by 10 bases and the J gene end by 3 bases; junction bases not matched to a gene: 5. CDR3 length: 12 residues. CDR3 nucleotides: TGTGCCACCTCGGACAGGCACACTGAAGCTTTCTTT. Its protein product is CATSDRHTEAFF.

This chain connects TRBV14 to TRBJ1-1; maybe TRBD1 (6 bases). This CDR3 is built from 16 residues. The V end lost 5 bases, the J end lost 0 bases, and 16 bases lay between the germline ends. In germline, CDR1 is SGHDN, CDR2 FVKESK. This CDR3 reads CASSWRTGTMNTEAFF. CDR3 coding DNA: TGTGCCAGCAGCTGGAGAACCGGGACAATGAACACTGAAGCTTTCTTT.

The rearrangement joins TRBV12-3 or TRBV12-4 to TRBJ1-2, with D maybe TRBD1 (5 bases). This CDR3 has 15 amino acids. The V end was cut by 3 bases, the J end by 6 bases, with 17 bases between. For the CDR3, the DNA is TGTGCCAGCAGTTTCCCGAGCCAGGGAGTGGATGGCTACACCTTC. It yields the protein CASSFPSQGVDGYTF.

The table lists this clonotype with a few counts. V and J are TRBV19 and TRBJ1-2; the match to TRBD1 covers 7 bases. The germline V gene encodes CDR1 LNHDA and CDR2 SQIVND (reference sequence). The CDR3 runs to 14 residues. J was trimmed by 2 bases and V by 6 bases; bases with no gene match: 6. The CDR3 bases are TGTGCCAGTAGATGGGGGACAGTGAACTATGGCTACACCTTC. Translated: CASRWGTVNYGYTF. Full variable domain (missing parts from reference TRBV19 and TRBJ1-2): DGGITQSPKYLFRKEGQNVTLSCEQNLNHDAMYWYRQDPGQGLRLIYYSQIVNDFQKGDIAEGYSVSREKKESFPLTVTSAQKNPTAFYLCASRWGTVNYGYTFGSGTRLTVV.

The V and J genes are TRBV30 and TRBJ2-3; 10 positions agree with TRBD2. Germline loops: CDR1 GTSNPN, CDR2 SVGIG (reference sequence). The CDR3 runs to 16 residues. The J segment lost 4 bases and the V segment lost 1 base, leaving 8 bases of the junction unmatched. The CDR3, as DNA: TGTGCCTGGAGTGATAGCGGGAGGATTTACTCAGATACGCAGTATTTT. Its translation: CAWSDSGRIYSDTQYF.

This clonotype was seen a handful of times. The junction differs from germline at one of its ends, possibly a read error. The chain combines TRBV12-3 or TRBV12-4 with TRBJ2-2, with 10 nucleotides matching TRBD2. The CDR3 length is 15 residues. CDR3 residues: CASRLAGGRTGELFF. The CDR3 DNA is TGTGCCAGCAGGTTAGCGGGAGGAAGGACCGGGGAGCTGTTTTTT.

V is TRBV11-2 and J is TRBJ2-5, with D possibly called TRBD1 or TRBD2 (6 bases each). Looked up from germline, CDR1 is SGHAT and CDR2 is FQNNGV. This CDR3 is 17 amino acids long. V was shortened by 0 bases and J by 2 bases, with 16 bases between the two germline ends. The CDR3 DNA follows: TGTGCCAGCAGCTTAGAGGCACAGGGAGGTCTTCAAGAGACCCAGTACTTC. The encoded protein is CASSLEAQGGLQETQYF.

Here the CDR3 DNA reads TGTGCCAGCAGTTCAACCATCTCCGTCAGGGAACAAGACTTACTCCTGAACACTGAAGCTTTCTTT. This encodes CASSSTISVREQDLLLNTEAFF. This chain uses TRBV12-3 or TRBV12-4 with TRBJ1-1; maybe TRBD1 (5 bases). Trimming took off 4 bases at V and 0 bases at J, with 33 bases between the two ends. There are 22 residues in the CDR3.

This clonotype has ten or more counts. The chain carries TRBV6-2 or TRBV6-3 and TRBJ2-4; a weak D match, TRBD1 (8 bases). The CDR3 sequence is 18 residues long. Germline loops: CDR1 MNHEY, CDR2 SVGEGT. V was shortened by 7 bases and J by 1 base, with 23 bases between the two germline ends. The CDR3 reads CASTETGDGGKAKNIQYF. DNA for the CDR3: TGTGCCAGCACCGAGACAGGGGACGGGGGGAAGGCCAAAAACATTCAGTACTTC.

CDR3 amino acids: CASSYRSDTEAFF. As DNA, the CDR3 is TGTGCCAGCAGTTACCGATCTGACACTGAAGCTTTCTTT. The V gene is TRBV6-2 or TRBV6-3, the J gene TRBJ1-1; D call uncertain. This CDR3 is 13 amino acids long. The germline V and J ends were trimmed by 2 bases and 3 bases, with 7 bases remaining between them. In germline, CDR1 is MNHEY, CDR2 SVGEGT.

The V and J genes are TRBV11-3 and TRBJ2-5; perhaps TRBD1 as D (5 bases). There are 16 residues in the CDR3. CDR1 SGHNT and CDR2 YENEEA come from the germline V gene. Trimming shortened V by 0 bases and J by 5 bases, and 16 bases separated the two germline ends. DNA for the CDR3: TGTGCCAGCAGCTTAGATCGGACATCGTCGGAGGAGACCCAGTACTTC. Translated, it gives CASSLDRTSSEETQYF. The full variable domain, in which reference TRBV11-3 and TRBJ2-5 provide the parts outside the CDR3, is EAGVVQSPRYKIIEKKQPVAFWCNPISGHNTLYWYLQNLGQGPELLIRYENEEAVDDSQLPKDRFSAERLKGVDSTLKIQPAELGDSAVYLCASSLDRTSSEETQYFGPGTRLLVL.

This sequence joins TRBV28 and TRBJ2-2, with 8 bases aligning to TRBD2. Per germline, CDR1 MDHEN and CDR2 SYDVKM. The CDR3 loop spans 15 amino acids. V was clipped by 8 bases and J by 7 bases; unmatched bases: 12. CDR3 coding DNA: TGTGCCAGCCTGCCCCCCGGGACTAGGTTCGGGGAGCTGTTTTTT. Protein: CASLPPGTRFGELFF.

The gene calls are TRBV28 and TRBJ2-7, with D maybe TRBD2 (5 bases). The CDR3 contains 14 residues. Trimming left V 5 bases short and J 2 bases short, with 13 bases between. Germline V gene sequence: CDR1 MDHEN, CDR2 SYDVKM. The CDR3 DNA sequence: TGTGCCAGCAGTCCCCTCGGGGTCCCCTACGAGCAGTACTTC. This encodes CASSPLGVPYEQYF.

This chain uses TRBV20-1 with TRBJ1-1; weak D call: TRBD1 (5 bases). Germline CDR1 DFQATT, CDR2 SNEGSKA (reference sequence). Trimming stripped 0 bases from V and 3 bases from J, with 11 bases between. The CDR3 is 14 residues long. For the CDR3, the DNA is TGCAGTGCTAGAGATCCAGGGACGTACACTGAAGCTTTCTTT. This translates into CSARDPGTYTEAFF.

The V gene is TRBV12-3 or TRBV12-4, the J gene TRBJ1-1; a possible D gene is TRBD1 (6 bases). V was clipped by 6 bases and J by 7 bases, with 9 bases between them. This CDR3 region has 11 residues. CDR3 DNA sequence: TGTGCCAGCAGGAGCAGGGGTGAAGCTTTCTTT. This sequence encodes CASRSRGEAFF.

This chain uses TRBV6-8 with TRBJ1-6, with 7 bases lining up with TRBD1. The CDR3 is 13 residues long. Germline V CDR1 and CDR2: MNHGY, SAAAGT. With V trimmed by 10 bases and J by 7 bases, 7 bases remained unmatched. For the CDR3, the DNA is TGTGCCAATGACAGGGACAGAAATTCACCCCTCCACTTT. Encoded protein: CANDRDRNSPLHF.

DNA for the CDR3: TGTGCCAGCAGTCGTCCGGGGAACACTGAAGCTTTCTTT. The encoded protein is CASSRPGNTEAFF. This sequence joins TRBV28 and TRBJ1-1; D is undetermined. Per germline, CDR1 MDHEN and CDR2 SYDVKM. The ends were cut back, 5 bases at V and 1 base at J, with 8 bases in the middle. This CDR3 has 13 amino acids. Filled out from reference TRBV28 and TRBJ1-1, the complete variable domain reads DVKVTQSSRYLVKRTGEKVFLECVQDMDHENMFWYRQDPGLGLRLIYFSYDVKMKEKGDIPEGYSVSREKKERFSLILESASTNQTSMYLCASSRPGNTEAFFGQGTRLTVV.

This clonotype is a singleton in its sample. The V and J genes are TRBV7-8 and TRBJ2-7, with a tentative D call TRBD1 (6 bases). This CDR3 comprises 14 residues. Germline V gene sequence: CDR1 SGHVS, CDR2 FQNEAQ. With 1 base removed from V and 6 bases from J, the gap between germline ends came to 13 bases. The CDR3 nucleotides are TGTGCCAGCAGCTTAGGCAGGGGCCCCTTCGAGCAGTACTTC. Translation gives CASSLGRGPFEQYF.

This clonotype appeared many times. The chain couples TRBV2 to TRBJ1-1; D gene ambiguous. This CDR3 has 13 residues. Trimming removed 3 bases at V and 1 base at J, with 6 bases between. Germline V gives CDR1 SNHLY, CDR2 FYNNEI. The CDR3 sequence: CASSEEENTEAFF. CDR3 bases: TGTGCCAGCAGTGAGGAGGAGAACACTGAAGCTTTCTTT. Full variable domain (rest looked up from reference TRBV2 and TRBJ1-1): EPEVTQTPSHQVTQMGQEVILRCVPISNHLYFYWYRQILGQKVEFLVSFYNNEISEKSEIFDDQFSVERPDGSNFTLKIRSTKLEDSAMYFCASSEEENTEAFFGQGTRLTVV.

This clonotype was seen ten or more times. This rearrangement joins TRBV7-4 to TRBJ1-5; D not certain. The CDR3 extends over 15 amino acids. Germline loops: CDR1 SGHVT, CDR2 SQSDAQ. Between the trimmed V and J ends, which lost 2 bases and 5 bases, there was a span of 13 bases. The CDR3 DNA reads TGTGCCAGCAGCTTACCTTATATTTCTGATCAGCCCCAGCATTTT. It encodes CASSLPYISDQPQHF.

This clonotype was counted at least ten times. The J gene is TRBJ1-1, the V gene TRBV28, with 7 bases that match TRBD1. V shed 5 bases and J 1 base; nucleotides not matched to a gene: 4. Germline assignment: CDR1 MDHEN and CDR2 SYDVKM. This CDR3 has 14 amino acids. CDR3 sequence (DNA): TGTGCCAGCAGTGCAGGGGGACCGAACACTGAAGCTTTCTTT. It is translated as CASSAGGPNTEAFF. The entire variable domain, with the rest obtained from reference TRBV28 and TRBJ1-1, is as follows: DVKVTQSSRYLVKRTGEKVFLECVQDMDHENMFWYRQDPGLGLRLIYFSYDVKMKEKGDIPEGYSVSREKKERFSLILESASTNQTSMYLCASSAGGPNTEAFFGQGTRLTVV.

The V gene is TRBV6-1, the J gene TRBJ1-3, with D unclear. The CDR3 has 15 residues. CDR1 and CDR2 from the germline V gene are MNHNS and SASEGT. V shed 7 bases and J shed 2 bases, with 15 bases lying between them. The CDR3: CASIQREAAGNTIYF. Here the CDR3 DNA reads TGTGCCAGCATCCAACGGGAGGCGGCTGGAAACACCATATATTTT.